This T cell receptor beta chain was observed in a study of T-cell reconstitution after alpha-beta-depleted transplantation in children. The TCRbeta library was prepared with unique molecular identifiers. From the PCR reads, TCRdb called clonotypes with MiXCR, one entry per CDR3 protein. The sample has around 250,000 distinct CDR3 sequences; more than 8% are singletons. V shed 6 bases and J 9 bases; nucleotides not matched to a gene: 13. This CDR3 spans 14 amino acids. Germline-derived CDR1 and CDR2 are DFQATT and SNEGSKA (reference sequence). The sequencing used PBMCs from the stem cell graft donor, collected from the stem cell graft. This clonotype originated in a human donor who donated a stem cell graft to a child with SCID. The chain joins TRBV20-1 to TRBJ2-1; TRBD1 matches at 8 bases. CDR3 coding DNA: TGCAGTGCGGAAGGGGGGACAGGTTCGGGTGAGCAGTTCTTC. Translating gives CSAEGGTGSGEQFF.